The sample holds a few counts of the clone carrying this T cell receptor beta chain. Its cognate antigen is unknown. The data were taken from a study of T cell repertoires in cytomegalovirus infection. TCRdb re-analysed the reads in MiXCR, keeping a single row per CDR3 protein. This sample yields 450,000 to 550,000 distinct CDR3 sequences, of which about 44% are seen a single time; around two fifths belongs to the top ten. The CDR3 is 17 amino acids. CDR1 and CDR2 from the germline V gene are MNHNY and SVGAGI (reference sequence). V lost 2 bases, J lost 0 bases, and 11 bases lay in between. This receptor was identified in a human donor in good health (CMV status not recorded). Some clones in this sample may be carry-over from other donors' samples. The V and J genes are TRBV6-6 and TRBJ1-6, with D tentatively TRBD1 (6 bases). The sample here was cultured PBMCs, taken from culture after CMV antigen stimulation. CDR3 sequence: CASSYGTRSSYNSPLHF. The CDR3, as DNA: TGTGCCAGCAGTTACGGGACAAGGAGCTCCTATAATTCACCCCTCCACTTT.